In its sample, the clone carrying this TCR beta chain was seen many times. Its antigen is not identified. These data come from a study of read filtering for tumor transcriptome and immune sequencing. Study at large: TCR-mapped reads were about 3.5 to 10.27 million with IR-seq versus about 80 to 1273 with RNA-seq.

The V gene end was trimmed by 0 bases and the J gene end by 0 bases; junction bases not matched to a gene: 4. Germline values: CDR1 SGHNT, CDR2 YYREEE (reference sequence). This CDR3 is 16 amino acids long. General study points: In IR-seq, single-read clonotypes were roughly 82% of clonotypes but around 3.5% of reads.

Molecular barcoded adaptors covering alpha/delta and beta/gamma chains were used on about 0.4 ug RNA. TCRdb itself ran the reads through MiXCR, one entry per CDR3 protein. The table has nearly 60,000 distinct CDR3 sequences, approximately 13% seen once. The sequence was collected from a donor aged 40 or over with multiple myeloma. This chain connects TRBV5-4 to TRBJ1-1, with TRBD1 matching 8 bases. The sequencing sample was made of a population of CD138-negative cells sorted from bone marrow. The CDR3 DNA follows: TGTGCCAGCAGCTTGGTTCCGGACAGGGTGAACACTGAAGCTTTCTTT. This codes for CASSLVPDRVNTEAFF.